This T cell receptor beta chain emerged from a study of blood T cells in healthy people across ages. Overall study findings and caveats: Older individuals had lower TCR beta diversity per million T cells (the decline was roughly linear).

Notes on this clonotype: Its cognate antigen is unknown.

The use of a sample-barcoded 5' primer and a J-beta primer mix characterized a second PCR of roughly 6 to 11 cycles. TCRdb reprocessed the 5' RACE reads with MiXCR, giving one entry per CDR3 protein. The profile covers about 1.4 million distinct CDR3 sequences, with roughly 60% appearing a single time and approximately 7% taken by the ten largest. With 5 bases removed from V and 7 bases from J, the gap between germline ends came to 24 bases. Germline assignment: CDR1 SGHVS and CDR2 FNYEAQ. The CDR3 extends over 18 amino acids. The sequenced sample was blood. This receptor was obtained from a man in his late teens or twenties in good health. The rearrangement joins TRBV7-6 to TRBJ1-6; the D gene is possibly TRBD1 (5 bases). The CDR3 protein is CASSETVKDGIRNSPLHF. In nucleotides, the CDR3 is TGTGCCAGCAGCGAGACAGTCAAGGACGGAATTAGGAATTCACCCCTCCACTTT.